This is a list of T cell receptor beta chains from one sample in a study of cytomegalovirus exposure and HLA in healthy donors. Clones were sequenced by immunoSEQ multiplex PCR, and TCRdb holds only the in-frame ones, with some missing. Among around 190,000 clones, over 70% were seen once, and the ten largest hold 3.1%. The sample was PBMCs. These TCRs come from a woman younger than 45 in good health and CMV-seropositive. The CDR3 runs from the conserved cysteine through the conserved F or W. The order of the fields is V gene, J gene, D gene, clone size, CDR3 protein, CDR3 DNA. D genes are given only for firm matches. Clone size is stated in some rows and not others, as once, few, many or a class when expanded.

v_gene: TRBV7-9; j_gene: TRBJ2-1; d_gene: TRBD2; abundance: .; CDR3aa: CASSSTSGRASVEQFF; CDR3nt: TGTGCCAGCAGCTCAACTAGCGGGAGGGCCTCGGTTGAGCAGTTCTTC
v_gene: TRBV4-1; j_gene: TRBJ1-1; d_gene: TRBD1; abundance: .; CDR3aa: CASSQGQGADTEAFF; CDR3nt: TGCGCCAGCAGCCAAGGCCAGGGGGCAGACACTGAAGCTTTCTTT
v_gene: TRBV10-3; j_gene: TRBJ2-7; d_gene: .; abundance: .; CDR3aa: CAISVRSAYEQYF; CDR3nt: TGTGCCATCAGTGTCCGTAGCGCCTACGAGCAGTACTTC
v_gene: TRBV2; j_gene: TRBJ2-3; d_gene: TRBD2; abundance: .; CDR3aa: CASSESRGSGGPGDTQYF; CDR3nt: TGTGCCAGCAGTGAATCCCGGGGTTCGGGAGGGCCAGGAGATACGCAGTATTTT
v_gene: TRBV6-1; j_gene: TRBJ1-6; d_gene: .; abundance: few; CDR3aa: CASSEEGAYNSPLHF; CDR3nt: TGTGCCAGCAGTGAGGAGGGCGCCTATAATTCACCCCTCCACTTT
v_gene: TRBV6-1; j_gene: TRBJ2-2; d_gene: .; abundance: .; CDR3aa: CASAFGTTNTGELFF; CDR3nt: TGTGCCAGCGCTTTTGGGACAACGAACACCGGGGAGCTGTTTTTT
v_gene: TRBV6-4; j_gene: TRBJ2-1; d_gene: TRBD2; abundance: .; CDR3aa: CASSDSMAGGSDEQFF; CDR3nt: TGTGCCAGCAGTGACTCGATGGCGGGAGGGTCGGATGAGCAGTTCTTC
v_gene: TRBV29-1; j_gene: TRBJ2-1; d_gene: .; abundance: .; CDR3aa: CSVSRVDNEQFF; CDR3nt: TGCAGCGTATCGAGAGTCGACAATGAGCAGTTCTTC
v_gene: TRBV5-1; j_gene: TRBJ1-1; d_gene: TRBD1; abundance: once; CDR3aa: CASSLTGGNTEAFF; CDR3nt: TGCGCCAGCAGCTTGACAGGGGGGAACACTGAAGCTTTCTTT
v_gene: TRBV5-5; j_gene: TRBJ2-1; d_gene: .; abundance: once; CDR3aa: CASSFPSDEQFF; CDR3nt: TGTGCCAGCAGCTTTCCCTCGGATGAGCAGTTCTTC
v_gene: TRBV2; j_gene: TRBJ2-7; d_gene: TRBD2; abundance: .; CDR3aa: CASSFNGGGIYEQYF; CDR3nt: TGTGCCAGCTCCTTTAATGGGGGGGGTATCTACGAGCAGTACTTC
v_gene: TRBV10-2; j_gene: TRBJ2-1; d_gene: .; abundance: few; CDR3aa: CASSESGVSYNEQFF; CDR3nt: TGCGCCAGCAGTGAGTCAGGGGTCTCCTACAATGAGCAGTTCTTC
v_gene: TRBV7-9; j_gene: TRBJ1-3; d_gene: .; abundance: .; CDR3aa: CASSLFRGTSGNTIYF; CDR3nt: TGTGCCAGCAGCTTATTCCGGGGGACTTCTGGAAACACCATATATTTT
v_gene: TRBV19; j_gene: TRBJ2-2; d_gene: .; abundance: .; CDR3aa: CASNPSVTGELFF; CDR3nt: TGTGCCAGTAACCCTAGCGTCACCGGGGAGCTGTTTTTT
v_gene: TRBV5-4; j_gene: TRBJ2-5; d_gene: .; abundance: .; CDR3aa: CASSQTSGTPQETQYF; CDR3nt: TGTGCCAGCAGCCAAACCAGCGGGACACCCCAAGAGACCCAGTACTTC
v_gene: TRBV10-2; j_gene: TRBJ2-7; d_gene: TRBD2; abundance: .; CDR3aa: CASSGGLAGVYNSYEQYF; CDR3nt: TGCGCCAGCAGTGGGGGACTAGCGGGAGTCTATAACTCCTACGAGCAGTACTTC
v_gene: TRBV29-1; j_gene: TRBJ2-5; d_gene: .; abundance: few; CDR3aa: CSVDRTGQGPQETQYF; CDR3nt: TGCAGCGTTGATCGCACCGGCCAGGGGCCACAAGAGACCCAGTACTTC
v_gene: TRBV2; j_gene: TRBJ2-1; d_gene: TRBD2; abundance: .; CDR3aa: CASSERGASGSFNEQFF; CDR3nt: TGTGCCAGCAGTGAACGGGGGGCTAGCGGGAGTTTCAATGAGCAGTTCTTC
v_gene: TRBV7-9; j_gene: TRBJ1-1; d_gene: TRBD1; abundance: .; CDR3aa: CASSPYYRGANTEAFF; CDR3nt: TGTGCCAGCAGCCCGTATTACAGGGGGGCTAACACTGAAGCTTTCTTT
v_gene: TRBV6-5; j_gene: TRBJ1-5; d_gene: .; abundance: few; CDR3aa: CASSYSPGGNQPQHF; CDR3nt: TGTGCCAGCAGTTACTCGCCCGGGGGCAATCAGCCCCAGCATTTT
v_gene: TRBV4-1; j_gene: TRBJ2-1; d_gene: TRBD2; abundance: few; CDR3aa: CASSQPTSGRHNEQFF; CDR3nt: TGCGCCAGCAGCCAACCTACTAGCGGGAGGCACAATGAGCAGTTCTTC
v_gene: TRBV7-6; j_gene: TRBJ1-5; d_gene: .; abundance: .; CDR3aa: CASSPLEINQPQHF; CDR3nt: TGTGCCAGCAGCCCATTGGAGATTAATCAGCCCCAGCATTTT
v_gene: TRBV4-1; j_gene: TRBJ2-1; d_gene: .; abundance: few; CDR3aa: CASSRAAEAYNEQFF; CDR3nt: TGCGCCAGCAGCCGAGCAGCGGAAGCCTACAATGAGCAGTTCTTC
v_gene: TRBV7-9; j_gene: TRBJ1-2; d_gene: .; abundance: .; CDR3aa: CASSLVTDRYGYTF; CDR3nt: TGTGCCAGCAGCTTAGTTACTGATCGCTATGGCTACACCTTC
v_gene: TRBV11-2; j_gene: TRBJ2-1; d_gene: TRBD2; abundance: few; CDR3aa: CASSFSQRGNEQFF; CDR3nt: TGTGCCAGCAGCTTTAGTCAGCGGGGGAATGAGCAGTTCTTC
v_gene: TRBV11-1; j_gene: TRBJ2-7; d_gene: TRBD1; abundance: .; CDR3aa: CASSSGPGGAGLYEQYF; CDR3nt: TGTGCCAGCAGCTCAGGACCAGGGGGCGCGGGCCTCTACGAGCAGTACTTC
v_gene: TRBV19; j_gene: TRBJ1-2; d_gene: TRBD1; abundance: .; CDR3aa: CASSASGTGYGYTF; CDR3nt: TGTGCCAGTAGTGCCTCCGGGACAGGGTATGGCTACACCTTC
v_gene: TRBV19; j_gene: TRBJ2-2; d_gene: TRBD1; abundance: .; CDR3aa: CASSTGQGLIGELFF; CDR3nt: TGTGCCAGTAGTACGGGACAGGGGCTCATCGGGGAGCTGTTTTTT
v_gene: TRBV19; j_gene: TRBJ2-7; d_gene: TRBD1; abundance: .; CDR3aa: CASSPGQGPYEQYF; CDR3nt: TGTGCCAGTAGCCCCGGACAGGGCCCCTACGAGCAGTACTTC
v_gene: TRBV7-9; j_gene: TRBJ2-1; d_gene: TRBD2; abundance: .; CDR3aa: CASSRGWGGPYNEQFF; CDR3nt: TGTGCCAGCAGCCGGGGGTGGGGAGGGCCCTACAATGAGCAGTTCTTC
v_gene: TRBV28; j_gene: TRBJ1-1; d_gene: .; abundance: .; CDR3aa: CASSFRGTNTEAFF; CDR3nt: TGTGCCAGCAGTTTTAGGGGGACGAACACTGAAGCTTTCTTT
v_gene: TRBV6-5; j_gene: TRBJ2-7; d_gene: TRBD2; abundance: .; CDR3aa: CASSAPGLAIYEQYF; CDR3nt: TGTGCCAGCAGTGCTCCGGGACTAGCTATCTACGAGCAGTACTTC
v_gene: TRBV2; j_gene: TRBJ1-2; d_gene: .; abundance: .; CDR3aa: CASNKQGGGNYGYTF; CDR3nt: TGTGCCAGTAATAAACAAGGCGGGGGTAACTATGGCTACACCTTC
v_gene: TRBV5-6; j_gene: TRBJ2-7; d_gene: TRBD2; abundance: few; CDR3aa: CASSLQLAGSYEQYF; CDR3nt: TGTGCCAGCAGCTTGCAGCTAGCGGGCTCCTACGAGCAGTACTTC
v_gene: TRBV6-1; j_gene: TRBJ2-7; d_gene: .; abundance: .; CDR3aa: CASSVYGSSYEQYF; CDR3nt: TGTGCCAGCAGTGTCTACGGGAGCTCCTACGAGCAGTACTTC
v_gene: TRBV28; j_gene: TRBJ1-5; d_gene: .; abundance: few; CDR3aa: CASSSDIGDQPQHF; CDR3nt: TGTGCCAGCAGTTCGGACATAGGGGATCAGCCCCAGCATTTT
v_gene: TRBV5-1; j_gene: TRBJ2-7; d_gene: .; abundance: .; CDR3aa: CASSLGVQRYEQYF; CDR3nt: TGCGCCAGCAGCTTGGGGGTACAGCGGTACGAGCAGTACTTC
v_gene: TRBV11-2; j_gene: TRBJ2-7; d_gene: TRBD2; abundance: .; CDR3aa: CASSGPGSSGSSKQYF; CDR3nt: TGTGCCAGCAGCGGCCCGGGGTCTAGCGGGAGTTCGAAGCAGTACTTC
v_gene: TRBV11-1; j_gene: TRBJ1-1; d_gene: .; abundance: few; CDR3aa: CASSLVGQGGEAFF; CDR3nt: TGTGCCAGCAGCTTAGTCGGCCAGGGTGGAGAAGCTTTCTTT
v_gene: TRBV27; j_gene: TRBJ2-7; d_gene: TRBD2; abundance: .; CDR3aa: CASSFPPLAGVREQYF; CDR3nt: TGTGCCAGCAGTTTCCCCCCTTTGGCGGGAGTACGGGAGCAGTACTTC
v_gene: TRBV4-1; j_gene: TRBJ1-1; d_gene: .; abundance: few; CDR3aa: CASSLGQNTEAFF; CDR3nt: TGCGCCAGCAGCTTGGGACAGAACACTGAAGCTTTCTTT
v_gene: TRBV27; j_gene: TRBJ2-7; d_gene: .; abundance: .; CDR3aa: CASSYSASSYEQYF; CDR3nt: TGTGCCAGCAGTTATTCCGCTAGCTCCTACGAGCAGTACTTC
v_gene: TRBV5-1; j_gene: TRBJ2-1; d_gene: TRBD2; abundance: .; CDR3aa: CASSFLLAGGYNEQFF; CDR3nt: TGCGCCAGCAGCTTCCTACTAGCGGGAGGGTACAATGAGCAGTTCTTC
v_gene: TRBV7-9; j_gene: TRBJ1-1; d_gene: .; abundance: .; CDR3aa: CASSLGTQQGRNTEAFF; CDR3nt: TGTGCCAGCAGCTTAGGAACCCAACAGGGACGGAACACTGAAGCTTTCTTT
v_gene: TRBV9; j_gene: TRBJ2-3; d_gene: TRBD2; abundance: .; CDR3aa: CASSLGLAVSDTQYF; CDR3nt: TGTGCCAGCAGCCTCGGACTAGCAGTATCAGATACGCAGTATTTT
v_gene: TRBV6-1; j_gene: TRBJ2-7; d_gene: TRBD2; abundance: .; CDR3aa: CASSPRGGRLSEQYF; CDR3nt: TGTGCCAGCAGTCCCCGGGGCGGGAGGTTATCCGAGCAGTACTTC
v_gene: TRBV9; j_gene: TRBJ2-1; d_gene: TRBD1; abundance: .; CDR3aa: CASSRGQGRPREQFF; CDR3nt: TGTGCCAGCAGCCGAGGACAGGGGCGACCCCGAGAGCAGTTCTTC
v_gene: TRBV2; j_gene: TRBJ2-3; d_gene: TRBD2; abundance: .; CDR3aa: CASTPGLRTDTQYF; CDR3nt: TGTGCCAGCACGCCGGGACTACGTACAGATACGCAGTATTTT
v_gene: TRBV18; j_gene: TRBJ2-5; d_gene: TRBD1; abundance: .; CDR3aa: CASSPLFRQGTLQETQYF; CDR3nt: TGTGCCAGCTCACCTTTGTTCCGACAGGGGACTCTTCAAGAGACCCAGTACTTC
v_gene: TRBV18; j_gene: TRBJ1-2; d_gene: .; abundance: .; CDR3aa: CASSPTATYGYTF; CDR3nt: TGTGCCAGCTCACCAACAGCCACCTATGGCTACACCTTC